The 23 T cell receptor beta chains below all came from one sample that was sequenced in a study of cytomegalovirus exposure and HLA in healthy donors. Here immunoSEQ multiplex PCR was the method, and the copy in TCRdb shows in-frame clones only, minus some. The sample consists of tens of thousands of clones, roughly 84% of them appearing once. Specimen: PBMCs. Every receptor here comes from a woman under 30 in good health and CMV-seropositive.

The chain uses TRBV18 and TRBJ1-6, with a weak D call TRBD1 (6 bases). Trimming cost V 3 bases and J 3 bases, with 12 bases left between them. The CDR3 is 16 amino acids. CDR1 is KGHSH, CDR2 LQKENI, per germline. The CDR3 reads CASSPTRGFYNSPLHF. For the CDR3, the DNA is TGTGCCAGCTCACCTACGAGGGGGTTCTATAATTCACCCCTCCACTTT.

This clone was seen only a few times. CDR3 loop: CASSQGDGAGNTIYF. CDR3 coding DNA: TGCGCCAGCAGCCAGGGGGACGGGGCGGGAAACACCATATATTTT. J is TRBJ1-3 and V is TRBV5-1, with 7 bases aligning to TRBD1. CDR3 size: 15 residues. The junction had 8 bases not matched to a gene; V was cut back by 4 bases and J by 4 bases. Looked up from germline, CDR1 is SGHRS and CDR2 is YFSETQ.

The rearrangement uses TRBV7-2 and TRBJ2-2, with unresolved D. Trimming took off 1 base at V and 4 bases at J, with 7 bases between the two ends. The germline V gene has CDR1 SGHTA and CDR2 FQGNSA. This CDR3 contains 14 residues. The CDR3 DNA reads TGTGCCAGCAGCTTAGTCCAACTCACCGGGGAGCTGTTTTTT. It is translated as CASSLVQLTGELFF.

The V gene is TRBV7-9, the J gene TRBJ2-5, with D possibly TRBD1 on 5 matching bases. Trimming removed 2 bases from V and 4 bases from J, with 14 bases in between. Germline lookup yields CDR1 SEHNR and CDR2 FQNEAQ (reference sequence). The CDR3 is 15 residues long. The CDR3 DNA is TGTGCCAGCAGCTTACAGGGTCCGATGGGAGAGACCCAGTACTTC. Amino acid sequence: CASSLQGPMGETQYF.

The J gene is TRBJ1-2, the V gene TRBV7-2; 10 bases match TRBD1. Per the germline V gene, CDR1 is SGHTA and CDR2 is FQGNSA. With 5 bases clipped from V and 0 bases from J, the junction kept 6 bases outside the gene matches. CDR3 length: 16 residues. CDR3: CASSPGQGMANYGYTF. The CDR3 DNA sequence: TGTGCCAGCAGCCCGGGACAGGGGATGGCTAACTATGGCTACACCTTC.

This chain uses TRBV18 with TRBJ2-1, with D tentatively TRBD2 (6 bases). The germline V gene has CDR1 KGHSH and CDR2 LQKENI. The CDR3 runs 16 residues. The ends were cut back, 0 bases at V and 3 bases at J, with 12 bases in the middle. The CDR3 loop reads CASSPPGGTGYNEQFF. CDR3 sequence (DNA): TGTGCCAGCTCACCACCCGGCGGGACGGGCTACAATGAGCAGTTCTTC.

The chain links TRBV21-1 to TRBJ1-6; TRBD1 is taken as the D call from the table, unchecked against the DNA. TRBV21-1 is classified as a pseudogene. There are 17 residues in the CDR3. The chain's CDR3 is CASSLSTLDIHNSPLHF. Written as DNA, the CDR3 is TGTGCCAGCAGCTTATCAACTCTTGACATCCATAATTCACCCCTCCACTTT.

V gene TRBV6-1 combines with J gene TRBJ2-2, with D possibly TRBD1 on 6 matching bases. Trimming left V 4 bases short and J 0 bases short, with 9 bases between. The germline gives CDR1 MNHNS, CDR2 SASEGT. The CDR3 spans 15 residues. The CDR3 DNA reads TGTGCCAGCAGTGCCAGGGGTTCGAACACCGGGGAGCTGTTTTTT. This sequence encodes CASSARGSNTGELFF.

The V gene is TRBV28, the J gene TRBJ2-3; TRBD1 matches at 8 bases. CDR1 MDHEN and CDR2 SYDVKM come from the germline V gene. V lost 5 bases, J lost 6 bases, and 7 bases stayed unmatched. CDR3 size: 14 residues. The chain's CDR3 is CASSPDRVADTQYF. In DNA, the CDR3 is TGTGCCAGCAGTCCGGACAGGGTGGCCGATACGCAGTATTTT.

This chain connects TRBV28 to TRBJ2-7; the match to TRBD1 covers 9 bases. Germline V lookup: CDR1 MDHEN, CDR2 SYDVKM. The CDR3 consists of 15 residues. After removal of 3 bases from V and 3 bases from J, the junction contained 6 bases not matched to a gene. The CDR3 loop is CASSFPDRGIYEQYF. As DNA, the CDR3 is TGTGCCAGCAGTTTCCCGGACAGGGGAATCTACGAGCAGTACTTC.

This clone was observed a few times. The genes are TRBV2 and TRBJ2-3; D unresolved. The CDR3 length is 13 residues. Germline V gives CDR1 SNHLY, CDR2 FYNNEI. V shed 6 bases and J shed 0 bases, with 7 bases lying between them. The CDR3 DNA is TGTGCCAGCAGGAAAGCTAGCACAGATACGCAGTATTTT. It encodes CASRKASTDTQYF.

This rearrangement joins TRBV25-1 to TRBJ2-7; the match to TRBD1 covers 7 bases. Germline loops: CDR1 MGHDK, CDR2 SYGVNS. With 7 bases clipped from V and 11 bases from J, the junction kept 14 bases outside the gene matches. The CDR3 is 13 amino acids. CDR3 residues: CASTDWTGHKEYF. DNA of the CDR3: TGTGCCAGCACCGATTGGACAGGCCATAAGGAGTACTTC.

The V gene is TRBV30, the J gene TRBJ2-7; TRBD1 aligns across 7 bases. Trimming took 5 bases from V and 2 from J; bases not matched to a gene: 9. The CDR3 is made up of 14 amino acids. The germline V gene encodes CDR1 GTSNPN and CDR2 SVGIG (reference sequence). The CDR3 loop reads CAWERQGVPYEQYF. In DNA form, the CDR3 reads TGTGCCTGGGAACGACAGGGAGTCCCCTACGAGCAGTACTTC.

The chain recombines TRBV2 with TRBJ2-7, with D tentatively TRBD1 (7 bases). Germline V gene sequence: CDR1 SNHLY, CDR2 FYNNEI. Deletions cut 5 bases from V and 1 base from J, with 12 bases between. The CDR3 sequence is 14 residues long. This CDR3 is CASSQAGGSYEQYF. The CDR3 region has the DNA TGTGCCAGCAGTCAGGCAGGGGGGTCCTACGAGCAGTACTTC.

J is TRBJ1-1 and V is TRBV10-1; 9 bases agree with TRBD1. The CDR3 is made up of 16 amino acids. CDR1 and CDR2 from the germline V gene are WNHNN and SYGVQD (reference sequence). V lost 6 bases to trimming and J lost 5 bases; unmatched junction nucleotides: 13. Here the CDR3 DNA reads TGCGCCAGCAGCGCCTACCCTTACAGGGGGCGGACTGAAGCTTTCTTT. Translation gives CASSAYPYRGRTEAFF.

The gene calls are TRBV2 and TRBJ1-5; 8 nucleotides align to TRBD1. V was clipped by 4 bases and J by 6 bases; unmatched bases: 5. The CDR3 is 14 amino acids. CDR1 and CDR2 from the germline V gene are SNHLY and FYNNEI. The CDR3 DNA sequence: TGTGCCAGCAGTGGACAGGGGATCGGTCAGCCCCAGCATTTT. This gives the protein CASSGQGIGQPQHF.

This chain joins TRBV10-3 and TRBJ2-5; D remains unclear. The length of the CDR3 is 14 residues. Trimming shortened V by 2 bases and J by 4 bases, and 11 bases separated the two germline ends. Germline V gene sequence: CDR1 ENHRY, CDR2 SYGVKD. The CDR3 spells CAISEPHERETQYF. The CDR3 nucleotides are TGTGCCATCAGTGAGCCTCACGAGCGAGAGACCCAGTACTTC.

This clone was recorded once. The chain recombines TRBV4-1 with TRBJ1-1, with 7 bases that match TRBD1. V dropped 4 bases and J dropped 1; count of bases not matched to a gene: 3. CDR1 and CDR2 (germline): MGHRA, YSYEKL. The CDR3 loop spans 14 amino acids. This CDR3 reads CASSRDRENTEAFF. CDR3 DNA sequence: TGCGCCAGCAGCCGCGACAGGGAGAACACTGAAGCTTTCTTT.

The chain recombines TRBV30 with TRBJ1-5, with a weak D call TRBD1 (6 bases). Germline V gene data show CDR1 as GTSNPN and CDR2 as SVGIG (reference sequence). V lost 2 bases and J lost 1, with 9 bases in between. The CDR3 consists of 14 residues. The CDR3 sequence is CAWSSGESNQPQHF. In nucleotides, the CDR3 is TGTGCCTGGAGTTCAGGGGAGAGCAATCAGCCCCAGCATTTT.

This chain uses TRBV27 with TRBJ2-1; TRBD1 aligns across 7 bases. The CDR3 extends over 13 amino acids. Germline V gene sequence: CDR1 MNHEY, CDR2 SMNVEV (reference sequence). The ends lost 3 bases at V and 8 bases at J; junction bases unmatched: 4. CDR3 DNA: TGTGCCAGCAGTTTTAACAGGGGACATGAGCAGTTCTTC. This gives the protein CASSFNRGHEQFF.

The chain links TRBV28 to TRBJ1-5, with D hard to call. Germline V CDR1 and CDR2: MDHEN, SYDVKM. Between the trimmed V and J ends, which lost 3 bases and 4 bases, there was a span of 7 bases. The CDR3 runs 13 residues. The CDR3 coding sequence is TGTGCCAGCAGTTTTGGGCTTAATCAGCCCCAGCATTTT. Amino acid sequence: CASSFGLNQPQHF.

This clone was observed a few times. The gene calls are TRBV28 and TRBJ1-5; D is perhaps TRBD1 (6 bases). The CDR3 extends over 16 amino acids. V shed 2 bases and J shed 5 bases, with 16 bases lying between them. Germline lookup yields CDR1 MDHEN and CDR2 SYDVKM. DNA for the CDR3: TGTGCCAGCAGTTTACACCCCTCAGGGGCCCATCAGCCCCAGCATTTT. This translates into CASSLHPSGAHQPQHF.

The CDR3 bases are TGTGCCAGCAGCATTCCCCTACAGGGGTTGTTTGAAAAACTGTTTTTT. This translates into CASSIPLQGLFEKLFF. V is TRBV9 and J is TRBJ1-4; TRBD1 aligns across 7 bases. Germline V CDR1 and CDR2: SGDLS, YYNGEE. V shed 4 bases and J 7 bases; nucleotides not matched to a gene: 13. The CDR3 covers 16 residues.